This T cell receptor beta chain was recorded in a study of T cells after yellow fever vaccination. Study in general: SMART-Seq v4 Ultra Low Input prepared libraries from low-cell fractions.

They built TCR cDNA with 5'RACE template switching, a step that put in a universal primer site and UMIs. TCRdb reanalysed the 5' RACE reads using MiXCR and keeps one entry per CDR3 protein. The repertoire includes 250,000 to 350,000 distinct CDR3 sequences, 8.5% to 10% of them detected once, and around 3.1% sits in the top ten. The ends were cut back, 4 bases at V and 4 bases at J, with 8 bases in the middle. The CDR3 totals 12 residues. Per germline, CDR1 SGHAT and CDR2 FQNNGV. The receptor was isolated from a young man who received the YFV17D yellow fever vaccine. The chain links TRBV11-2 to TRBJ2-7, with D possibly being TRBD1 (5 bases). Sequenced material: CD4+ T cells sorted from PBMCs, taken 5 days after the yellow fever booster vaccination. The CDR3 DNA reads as TGTGCCAGCAGCTCCAGGGTTTACGAGCAGTACTTC. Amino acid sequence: CASSSRVYEQYF.